Shown below are 16 T cell receptor beta chains from a single sample sequenced in a study of cytomegalovirus exposure and HLA in healthy donors. Data came from immunoSEQ multiplex PCR; TCRdb stores just in-frame clones and leaves some out. The table has 150,000 to 160,000 clones, 85% to 90% seen once. Sample: PBMCs. The source of these receptors is a human donor in good health.

V gene TRBV19 combines with J gene TRBJ1-3; D may be TRBD1 (5 bases). This CDR3 is built from 14 residues. Germline-derived CDR1 and CDR2 are LNHDA and SQIVND (reference sequence). Between the trimmed V and J ends, which lost 9 bases and 7 bases, there was a span of 19 bases. The CDR3 reads CASRQGNWKNTIYF. The DNA for the CDR3 is TGTGCCAGCCGCCAGGGCAACTGGAAGAACACCATATATTTT.

This clone was detected only once. J is TRBJ2-1 and V is TRBV5-4; 9 bases are shared with TRBD2. Germline CDR1 SGHNT, CDR2 YYREEE (reference sequence). CDR3 length equals 18 residues. V lost 1 base and J lost 5; bases outside the gene matches: 13. In DNA, the CDR3 is TGTGCCAGCAGCTTGACCCCCCTCCTAGCGGGGAGACACAATGAGCAGTTCTTC. Translation gives CASSLTPLLAGRHNEQFF.

The chain combines TRBV5-4 with TRBJ2-3; D perhaps matches TRBD2 (6 bases). Between the trimmed V and J ends, which lost 1 base and 4 bases, there was a span of 13 bases. The CDR3 spans 15 residues. The germline CDR1 and CDR2 sequences are SGHNT and YYREEE (reference sequence). CDR3 protein: CASSLRKGLADTQYF. CDR3 nucleotides: TGTGCCAGCAGCTTGCGGAAGGGACTGGCAGATACGCAGTATTTT.

As DNA, the CDR3 is TGTGCCTGGAACTTTCGGGGCACAGATACGCAGTATTTT. This codes for CAWNFRGTDTQYF. This chain uses TRBV30 with TRBJ2-3; no definite D call. V dropped 4 bases and J dropped 1 base, with 9 bases sitting between them. The CDR3 totals 13 residues. The germline V gene encodes CDR1 GTSNPN and CDR2 SVGIG (reference sequence).

Only one count was recorded for this clone. This chain connects TRBV7-2 to TRBJ2-7; 14 bases fit TRBD2. Germline loops: CDR1 SGHTA, CDR2 FQGNSA. Trimming at V came to 4 bases and at J to 5 bases, leaving 10 bases not matched to a gene. The CDR3 consists of 17 residues. CDR3: CASSSPKTSGGANEQYF. CDR3 nucleotides: TGTGCCAGCAGCTCCCCTAAGACTAGCGGGGGGGCCAACGAGCAGTACTTC.

The table lists this clone with a few counts. The chain carries TRBV4-1 and TRBJ1-2; D possibly corresponds to TRBD1 (6 bases). V gave up 4 bases and J gave up 6 bases, with 9 bases separating them. There are 12 residues in the CDR3. The germline V gene has CDR1 MGHRA and CDR2 YSYEKL. CDR3 in DNA: TGCGCCAGCAGCCGAAACAGGGATGGCTACACCTTC. Residues: CASSRNRDGYTF.

In DNA, the CDR3 is TGCGCCAGCAGCTCACTAGCGGGAGAGGATACGCAGTATTTT. It yields the protein CASSSLAGEDTQYF. The chain has TRBV5-1 and TRBJ2-3, with 11 bases lining up with TRBD2. Germline CDR1 reads SGHRS; CDR2 reads YFSETQ. The V and J ends lost 3 bases and 6 bases, in that order; junction bases with no gene match: 3. This CDR3 has 14 amino acids.

The chain employs TRBV2 and TRBJ1-2; 7 bases line up with TRBD1. The CDR3 extends over 13 amino acids. Germline CDR1 is SNHLY and CDR2 is FYNNEI. V dropped 6 bases and J dropped 4; count of bases not matched to a gene: 5. The DNA for the CDR3 is TGTGCCAGCAGATCGGACAGGCTCTATGGCTACACCTTC. It specifies CASRSDRLYGYTF.

The genes are TRBV18 and TRBJ2-5, with D tentatively TRBD1 (6 bases). Germline values: CDR1 KGHSH, CDR2 LQKENI. The V and J ends lost 3 bases and 1 base respectively, with 6 bases between them. CDR3 length equals 13 residues. CDR3 region: CASSPDSQETQYF. The CDR3 DNA is TGTGCCAGCTCACCGGACAGCCAAGAGACCCAGTACTTC.

This chain joins TRBV5-1 and TRBJ2-7; 9 bases agree with TRBD1. V trimming: 5 bases; J trimming: 5 bases; junction bases outside the gene matches: 14. This CDR3 region has 16 residues. Germline CDR1 reads SGHRS; CDR2 reads YFSETQ. The CDR3 is CASSPITGTGLHEQYF. In DNA form, the CDR3 reads TGCGCCAGCAGTCCCATAACCGGGACAGGGCTCCACGAGCAGTACTTC.

This clone was seen a few times. This chain joins TRBV18 and TRBJ1-5, with 9 bases fitting TRBD1. CDR1 and CDR2 (germline): KGHSH, LQKENI. V trimming: 4 bases; J trimming: 5 bases; junction bases outside the gene matches: 0. CDR3 length equals 13 residues. CDR3 region: CASSRTGDQPQHF. CDR3 bases: TGTGCCAGCTCACGGACAGGGGATCAGCCCCAGCATTTT.

The gene calls are TRBV15 and TRBJ2-1; TRBD2 is a possible D gene (6 bases). Trimming removed 0 bases at V and 9 bases at J, with 12 bases between. Germline V gene lookup returns CDR1 LNHNV and CDR2 YYDKDF (reference sequence). The CDR3 is 14 amino acids. The CDR3 nucleotides are TGTGCCACCAGCAGAGATCTGGAAGCGGGTGAGCAGTTCTTC. Its protein is CATSRDLEAGEQFF.

The V gene is TRBV13, the J gene TRBJ2-7; TRBD1 matches 8 bases. The germline gives CDR1 PRHDT, CDR2 FYEKMQ (reference sequence). The J segment lost 6 bases and the V segment lost 4 bases, leaving 5 bases of the junction unmatched. This CDR3 spans 13 amino acids. The CDR3 DNA reads as TGTGCCAGCAGCTCCAGGGGGCAAGGCGAGCAGTACTTC. It is translated as CASSSRGQGEQYF.

The chain carries TRBV5-1 and TRBJ2-5, with a weak D call TRBD1 (6 bases). Germline values: CDR1 SGHRS, CDR2 YFSETQ. Between the trimmed V and J ends, which lost 7 bases and 1 base, there was a span of 11 bases. The CDR3 has 13 amino acids. In nucleotides, the CDR3 is TGCGCCAGCGGACGGACAGTCCAAGAGACCCAGTACTTC. Protein product: CASGRTVQETQYF.

Only one count was recorded for this clone. The genes are TRBV6-5 and TRBJ2-1, with D maybe TRBD2 (6 bases). Germline CDR1 is MNHEY and CDR2 is SVGAGI. This CDR3 spans 14 amino acids. V lost 4 bases to trimming and J lost 9 bases, with 16 bases between them. CDR3 loop: CASSSGTRRAEQFF. The CDR3 DNA is TGTGCCAGCAGTTCGGGGACTCGGCGGGCTGAGCAGTTCTTC.

This clone has a single count. The CDR3 coding sequence is TGTGCCAGCAGCTTACCACTCGGACAGGGGTTCAATGAGCAGTTCTTC. Protein: CASSLPLGQGFNEQFF. V gene TRBV7-8 combines with J gene TRBJ2-1; 9 bases agree with TRBD1. Germline V gene sequence: CDR1 SGHVS, CDR2 FQNEAQ. The CDR3 contains 16 residues. The V segment lost 2 bases and the J segment 6 bases; nucleotides outside the gene matches: 8.